This TCR beta chain stems from a study of OX40 agonist ivuxolimab in advanced cancers. Study-level points and caveats: Which antigen the expanded peripheral T cells recognized is unknown.

Germline CDR1 is KGHSH and CDR2 is LQKENI. CDR3 length: 14 amino acids. Trimming took off 7 bases at V and 1 base at J, with 11 bases between the two ends. Libraries were prepared by immunoSEQ multiplex PCR; TCRdb keeps only in-frame clonotypes and omits some of them. The sample shows 66,000 or so clones, 87% of them seen only once. At baseline, cycle 4 day 1, and cycle 7 day 1, blood was sampled. A remark on this clone: The antigen remains undetermined.

Sequencing was performed on CD4+ or CD8+ T cells sorted from blood, taken in a trial of the OX40 agonist ivuxolimab. The clonotype comes from an adult with an advanced solid tumor such as melanoma, head and neck, liver or kidney cancer. The rearrangement joins TRBV18 to TRBJ2-1; D is possibly TRBD1 (5 bases). The chain's CDR3 is CASCAQGSYNEQFF. In DNA form, the CDR3 reads TGTGCCAGCTGTGCCCAGGGATCCTACAATGAGCAGTTCTTC.